This record covers a single T cell receptor (beta chain). Sequenced by immunoSEQ multiplex PCR; TCRdb stores in-frame clones only, minus some. The sample has 120,000 to 150,000 clones, roughly 89% seen once; the top ten hold roughly 1.7%. CDR1 is MGHRA and CDR2 is YSYEKL in the germline V gene. The CDR3 covers 20 residues. Trimming removed 1 base from V and 0 bases from J; junction bases left unmatched: 15. The data stem from a study of T cell responses to AZD1222 COVID-19 vaccine. Sequenced here: peripheral blood, sampled 28 days after the second AZD1222 dose. This TCR was recovered from an adult who received the AZD1222 COVID-19 vaccine. The chain has TRBV4-1 and TRBJ1-3; TRBD1 matches at 7 bases. The CDR3 bases are TGCGCCAGCAGCCAAGTACCCATAATGACAGGGACTCTCTCTGGAAACACCATATATTTT. Translating gives CASSQVPIMTGTLSGNTIYF.